This is a list of T cell receptor beta chains from one sample in a study of blood T cell repertoires in COVID-19. The protocol was immunoSEQ multiplex PCR, while the TCRdb copy is restricted to in-frame clones and leaves out a portion. The sample holds 200,000 to 250,000 clones, 87% seen once. What was sequenced was PBMCs or T cells enriched from blood (not recorded which). These TCRs come from a man aged 25 to 40 who had recovered from COVID-19. CDR3s include the opening cysteine and the closing phenylalanine or tryptophan. The order of the fields is V gene, clone size, D gene, J gene, CDR3 protein, CDR3 DNA. A D gene is named only where the DNA matches it firmly. Clone size is shown for a subset of rows, as once, few, many or a class of expanded clone.

TRBV7-9	.	.	TRBJ1-1	CASSRQTLNTEAFF	TGTGCCAGCAGCCGACAGACCTTGAACACTGAAGCTTTCTTT
TRBV11-3	few	.	TRBJ2-5	CASSLNFGTQYF	TGTGCCAGCAGCTTAAACTTCGGGACCCAGTACTTC
TRBV4-2	once	TRBD1	TRBJ1-2	CASSQGGTGVGANYGYTF	TGTGCCAGCAGCCAAGGGGGGACAGGGGTCGGAGCTAACTATGGCTACACCTTC
TRBV30	.	TRBD1	TRBJ1-2	CAWRSTGVGYTF	TGTGCCTGGAGATCTACAGGGGTCGGCTACACCTTC
TRBV7-2	.	.	TRBJ1-6	CASSLIQNSPLHF	TGTGCCAGCAGCTTAATTCAGAATTCACCCCTCCACTTT
TRBV2	.	.	TRBJ1-4	CASNRARATNEKLFF	TGTGCCAGCAACAGAGCCAGGGCTACTAATGAAAAACTGTTTTTT
TRBV3-1/TRBV3-2	.	.	TRBJ1-5	CASSQDYAGDSNQPQHF	TGTGCCAGCAGCCAAGATTACGCAGGCGATAGCAATCAGCCCCAGCATTTT
TRBV6-6	.	.	TRBJ1-2	CASSAGSSIGYGYTF	TGTGCCAGCAGCGCGGGGTCCTCTATTGGCTATGGCTACACCTTC
TRBV5-4	.	TRBD1	TRBJ2-7	CASSLQGSSYEQYF	TGTGCCAGCAGCCTACAGGGGAGCTCCTACGAGCAGTACTTC
TRBV5-6	.	.	TRBJ2-1	CASSGDGNEQFF	TGTGCCAGCTCAGGGGACGGGAATGAGCAGTTCTTC
TRBV3-1/TRBV3-2	.	TRBD1	TRBJ1-2	CASSHKPGTGYGYTF	TGTGCCAGCAGCCACAAACCTGGGACAGGGTATGGCTACACCTTC
TRBV6-2/TRBV6-3	.	.	TRBJ2-5	CASSQGNGLMGETQYF	TGTGCCAGCAGTCAGGGGAACGGACTTATGGGGGAGACCCAGTACTTC
TRBV9	once	.	TRBJ2-6	CASSVWTEVSGANVLTF	TGTGCCAGCAGCGTGTGGACAGAAGTCTCTGGGGCCAACGTCCTGACTTTC
TRBV4-2	.	.	TRBJ1-1	CASSQDGQGGTEAFF	TGTGCCAGCAGCCAAGACGGTCAGGGTGGGACTGAAGCTTTCTTT
TRBV18	.	.	TRBJ1-1	CASSGESDTEAFF	TGTGCCAGCTCTGGAGAATCGGACACTGAAGCTTTCTTT
TRBV28	.	.	TRBJ2-7	CASRGGLGNYEQYF	TGTGCCAGCAGGGGCGGACTGGGGAACTACGAGCAGTACTTC
TRBV5-6	.	TRBD1	TRBJ2-7	CASSLERTGLYEQYF	TGTGCCAGCAGCTTGGAACGGACAGGGCTTTACGAGCAGTACTTC
TRBV5-1	.	TRBD1	TRBJ1-5	CASSLDRGSNQPQHF	TGCGCCAGCAGCTTAGACAGGGGGAGCAATCAGCCCCAGCATTTT
TRBV24-1	.	TRBD1	TRBJ2-3	CATSDSGRGQGADTQYF	TGTGCCACCAGTGACTCCGGGCGGGGACAGGGCGCAGATACGCAGTATTTT
TRBV19	.	.	TRBJ1-6	CASSIATTNNSPLHF	TGTGCCAGTAGTATCGCCACGACAAATAATTCACCCCTCCACTTT
TRBV30	.	.	TRBJ1-5	CAWSWGPNQPQHF	TGTGCCTGGAGCTGGGGCCCCAATCAGCCCCAGCATTTT
TRBV12-3/TRBV12-4	.	.	TRBJ1-5	CASTEYSNQPQHF	TGTGCCAGTACGGAGTATAGCAATCAGCCCCAGCATTTT
TRBV3-1/TRBV3-2	.	.	TRBJ1-1	CASSSRSTEAFF	TGTGCCAGCAGCTCTAGGTCCACTGAAGCTTTCTTT
TRBV25-1	.	.	TRBJ2-1	CASSLTEAYNEQFF	TGTGCCAGCAGCCTGACGGAGGCCTACAATGAGCAGTTCTTC
TRBV7-2	.	.	TRBJ2-3	CASGGARDTQYF	TGTGCCAGCGGGGGGGCGAGAGATACGCAGTATTTT
TRBV4-2	.	TRBD1	TRBJ1-2	CASSQERGRWGDYGYTF	TGTGCCAGCAGCCAAGAGAGGGGGCGGTGGGGAGACTATGGCTACACCTTC